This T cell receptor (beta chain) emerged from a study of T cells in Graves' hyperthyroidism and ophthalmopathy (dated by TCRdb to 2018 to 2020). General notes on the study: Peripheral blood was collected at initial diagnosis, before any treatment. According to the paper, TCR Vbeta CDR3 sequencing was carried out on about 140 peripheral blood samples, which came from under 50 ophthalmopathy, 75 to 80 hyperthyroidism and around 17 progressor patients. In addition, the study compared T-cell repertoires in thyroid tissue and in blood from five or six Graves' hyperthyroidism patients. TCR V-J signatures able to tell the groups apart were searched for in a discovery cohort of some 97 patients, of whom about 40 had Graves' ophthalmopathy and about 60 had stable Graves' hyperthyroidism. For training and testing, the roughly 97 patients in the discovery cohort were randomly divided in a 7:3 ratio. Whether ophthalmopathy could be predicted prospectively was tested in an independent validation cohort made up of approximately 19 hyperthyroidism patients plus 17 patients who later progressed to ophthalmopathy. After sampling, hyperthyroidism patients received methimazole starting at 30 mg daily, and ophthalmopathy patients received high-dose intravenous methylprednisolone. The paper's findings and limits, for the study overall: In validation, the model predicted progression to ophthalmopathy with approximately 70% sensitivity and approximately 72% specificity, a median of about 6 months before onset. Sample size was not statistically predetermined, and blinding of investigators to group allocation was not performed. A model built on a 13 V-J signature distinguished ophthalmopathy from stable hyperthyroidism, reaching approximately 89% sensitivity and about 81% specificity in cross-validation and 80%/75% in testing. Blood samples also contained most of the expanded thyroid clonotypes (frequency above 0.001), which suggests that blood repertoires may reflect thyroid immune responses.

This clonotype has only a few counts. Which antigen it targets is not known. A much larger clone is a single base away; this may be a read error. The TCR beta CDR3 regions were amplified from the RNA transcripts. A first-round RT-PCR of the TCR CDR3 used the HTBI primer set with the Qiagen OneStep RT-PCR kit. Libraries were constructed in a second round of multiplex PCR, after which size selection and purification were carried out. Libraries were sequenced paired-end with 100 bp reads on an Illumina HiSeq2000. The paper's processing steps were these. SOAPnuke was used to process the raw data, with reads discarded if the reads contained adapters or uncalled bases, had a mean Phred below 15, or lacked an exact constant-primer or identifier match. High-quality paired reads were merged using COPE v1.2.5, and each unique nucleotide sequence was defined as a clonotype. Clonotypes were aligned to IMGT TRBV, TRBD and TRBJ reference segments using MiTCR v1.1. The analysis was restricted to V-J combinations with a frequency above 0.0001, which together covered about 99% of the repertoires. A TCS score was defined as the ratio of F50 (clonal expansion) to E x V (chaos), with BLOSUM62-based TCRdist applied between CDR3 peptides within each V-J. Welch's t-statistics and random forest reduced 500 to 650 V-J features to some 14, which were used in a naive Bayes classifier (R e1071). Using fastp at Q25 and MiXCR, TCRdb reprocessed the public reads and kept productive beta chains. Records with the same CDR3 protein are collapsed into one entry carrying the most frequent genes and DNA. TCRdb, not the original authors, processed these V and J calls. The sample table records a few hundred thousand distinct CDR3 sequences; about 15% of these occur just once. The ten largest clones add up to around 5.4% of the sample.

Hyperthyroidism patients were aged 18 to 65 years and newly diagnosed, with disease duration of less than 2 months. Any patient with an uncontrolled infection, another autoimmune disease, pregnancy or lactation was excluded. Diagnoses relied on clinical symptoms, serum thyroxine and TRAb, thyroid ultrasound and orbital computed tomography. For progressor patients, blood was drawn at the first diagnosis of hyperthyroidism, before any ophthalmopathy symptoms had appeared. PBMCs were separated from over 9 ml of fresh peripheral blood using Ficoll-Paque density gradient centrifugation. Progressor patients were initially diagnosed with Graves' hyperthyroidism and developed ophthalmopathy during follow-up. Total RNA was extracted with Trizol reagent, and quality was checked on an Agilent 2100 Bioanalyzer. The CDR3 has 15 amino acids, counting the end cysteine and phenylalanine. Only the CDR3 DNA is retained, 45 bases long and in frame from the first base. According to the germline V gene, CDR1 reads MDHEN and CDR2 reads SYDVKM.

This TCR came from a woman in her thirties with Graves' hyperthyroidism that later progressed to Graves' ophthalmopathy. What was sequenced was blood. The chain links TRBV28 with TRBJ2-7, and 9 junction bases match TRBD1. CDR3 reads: CAGSFWDRDSYEQYF. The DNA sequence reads TGTGCCGGCAGTTTTTGGGACAGGGACTCCTACGAGCAGTACTTC.